Listed here are 24 T cell receptor beta chains from one sample, sequenced in a study of cytomegalovirus exposure and HLA in healthy donors. The PCR employed 60 Vbeta primers together with 13 Jbeta primers. Generated by immunoSEQ multiplex PCR, the TCRdb table keeps only in-frame clones and is missing some. In the table there are 120,000 to 150,000 clones, around 80% of which are singletons. Specimen: PBMCs. These TCRs come from a woman between 35 and 50 years old in good health and CMV-seronegative.

Here the CDR3 reads CASGSRGLQGEAFF. The CDR3 nucleotides read TGTGCCAGCGGATCCAGAGGCCTACAGGGGGAGGCTTTCTTT. The chain carries TRBV11-2 and TRBJ1-1; 8 bases agree with TRBD1. The germline gives CDR1 SGHAT, CDR2 FQNNGV. With V trimmed by 8 bases and J by 11 bases, 16 bases remained unmatched. The CDR3 consists of 14 residues.

The rearrangement uses TRBV7-8 and TRBJ2-1, with D perhaps TRBD2 (6 bases). Germline CDR1 SGHVS, CDR2 FQNEAQ. The V end was cut by 2 bases, the J end by 9 bases, with 17 bases between. This CDR3 spans 15 amino acids. DNA for the CDR3: TGTGCCAGCAGCTTAACTGCAGGGCGGGGTAGTGAGCAGTTCTTC. Protein sequence: CASSLTAGRGSEQFF. The full variable domain, rest sourced from reference TRBV7-8 and TRBJ2-1, is GAGVSQSPRYKVAKRGQDVALRCDPISGHVSLFWYQQALGQGPEFLTYFQNEAQLDKSGLPSDRFFAERPEGSVSTLKIQRTQQEDSAVYLCASSLTAGRGSEQFFGPGTRLTVL.

The CDR3 DNA follows: TGTGCCAGCAGTTACTCGAACGGAGGGACTGAAGCTTTCTTT. It specifies CASSYSNGGTEAFF. The chain combines TRBV6-6 with TRBJ1-1; D gene unclear. Germline V lookup: CDR1 MNHNY, CDR2 SVGAGI (reference sequence). Deletions cut 0 bases from V and 5 bases from J, with 10 bases between. The CDR3 totals 14 residues.

The rearrangement joins TRBV19 to TRBJ2-3, with 12 positions matching TRBD2. Germline V gives CDR1 LNHDA, CDR2 SQIVND (reference sequence). The CDR3 runs to 15 residues. The V segment lost 10 bases and the J segment 2 bases; nucleotides outside the gene matches: 7. The CDR3 sequence is CATQTSGGSTDTQYF. The CDR3 bases are TGTGCCACACAAACTAGCGGGGGGTCCACAGATACGCAGTATTTT. Full variable domain (remainder filled in from reference TRBV19 and TRBJ2-3): DGGITQSPKYLFRKEGQNVTLSCEQNLNHDAMYWYRQDPGQGLRLIYYSQIVNDFQKGDIAEGYSVSREKKESFPLTVTSAQKNPTAFYLCATQTSGGSTDTQYFGPGTRLTVL.

The chain uses TRBV5-4 and TRBJ1-1; TRBD1 agrees at 7 bases. V trimming: 4 bases; J trimming: 0 bases; junction bases outside the gene matches: 9. The length of the CDR3 is 16 residues. CDR1 is SGHNT and CDR2 is YYREEE in the germline V gene (reference sequence). The CDR3 nucleotides are TGTGCCAGCAGCCTACCCGACAGGGCTATGAACACTGAAGCTTTCTTT. As protein: CASSLPDRAMNTEAFF.

The chain links TRBV6-6 to TRBJ2-6, with a weak D call TRBD1 (5 bases). The CDR3 covers 16 residues. In germline, CDR1 is MNHNY, CDR2 SVGAGI (reference sequence). V was pared by 0 bases and J by 4 bases, with 10 bases between. CDR3 bases: TGTGCCAGCAGTTACTCGCCGGACACAGGGGCCAACGTCCTGACTTTC. Translated, it gives CASSYSPDTGANVLTF.

CDR3: CASSFPRYFIPQDRGPKETQYF. The CDR3 DNA reads TGTGCCAGCAGTTTCCCCCGGTATTTCATCCCGCAGGACAGGGGGCCAAAGGAGACCCAGTACTTC. The chain uses TRBV28 and TRBJ2-5; 11 bases line up with TRBD1. With V trimmed by 3 bases and J by 5 bases, 26 bases remained unmatched. The CDR3 has 22 residues. Germline CDR1 is MDHEN and CDR2 is SYDVKM.

This chain uses TRBV7-8 with TRBJ1-5; D is unclear. CDR1 is SGHVS, CDR2 FQNEAQ, per germline. This CDR3 is 15 amino acids long. V dropped 0 bases and J dropped 0 bases, with 6 bases sitting between them. Here the CDR3 reads CASSLAEHSNQPQHF. CDR3 in DNA: TGTGCCAGCAGCTTAGCAGAACATAGCAATCAGCCCCAGCATTTT. Full variable domain (outside the CDR3, taken from reference TRBV7-8 and TRBJ1-5): GAGVSQSPRYKVAKRGQDVALRCDPISGHVSLFWYQQALGQGPEFLTYFQNEAQLDKSGLPSDRFFAERPEGSVSTLKIQRTQQEDSAVYLCASSLAEHSNQPQHFGDGTRLSIL.

The chain employs TRBV28 and TRBJ2-3; 14 positions match TRBD2. CDR1 is MDHEN, CDR2 SYDVKM, per germline. The CDR3 loop spans 14 amino acids. V trimming: 4 bases; J trimming: 12 bases; junction bases outside the gene matches: 6. As DNA, the CDR3 is TGTGCCAGCAGTTCCGGGACTAGCGGGAGACAACAGTATTTT. This codes for CASSSGTSGRQQYF.

The chain carries TRBV6-6 and TRBJ1-5, with 7 bases lining up with TRBD1. The CDR3 has 14 amino acids. V was clipped by 7 bases and J by 5 bases; unmatched bases: 8. Germline CDR1 is MNHNY and CDR2 is SVGAGI (reference sequence). The CDR3 sequence: CASTPRQGHQPQHF. The CDR3 nucleotides are TGTGCCAGCACTCCACGACAGGGCCATCAGCCCCAGCATTTT.

V usage is TRBV28 and J usage is TRBJ2-7; D might be TRBD1 (6 bases). Germline lookup yields CDR1 MDHEN and CDR2 SYDVKM. V was cut by 6 bases and J by 3 bases, with 15 bases left in between. The CDR3 consists of 14 residues. The CDR3 region is CASSDRSFYYEQYF. The CDR3 region has the DNA TGTGCCAGCAGCGACAGGTCCTTTTACTACGAGCAGTACTTC.

The chain carries TRBV5-5 and TRBJ2-7; 12 positions match TRBD2. CDR3 length equals 15 residues. V shed 5 bases, J shed 7 bases, and the junction held 10 bases outside the gene matches. CDR1 and CDR2 from the germline V gene are SGHKS and YYEKEE (reference sequence). Here the CDR3 DNA reads TGTGCCAGCAGGATACTAGCGGGGGGCTCTCGGGAGCAGTACTTC. Translated, it gives CASRILAGGSREQYF.

This clone was recorded only once. V gene TRBV20-1 combines with J gene TRBJ2-7; possibly TRBD1 for D (5 bases). The CDR3 runs to 11 residues. CDR1 and CDR2 from the germline V gene are DFQATT and SNEGSKA (reference sequence). The ends were cut back, 7 bases at V and 2 bases at J, with 9 bases in the middle. The CDR3: CSVLGAYEQYF. The DNA for the CDR3 is TGCAGTGTCTTAGGGGCCTACGAGCAGTACTTC.

V gene TRBV29-1 combines with J gene TRBJ2-2; 10 bases line up with TRBD1. The CDR3 contains 14 residues. J gave up 5 bases and V 4 bases, and 4 bases lay outside the gene matches. From germline, CDR1 is SQVTM and CDR2 ANQGSEA. The CDR3: CSVARDRGTGELFF. Written as DNA, the CDR3 is TGCAGCGTTGCCCGGGACAGGGGAACCGGGGAGCTGTTTTTT.

CDR3 protein: CSVRDNQGYTF. CDR3 nucleotides: TGCAGCGTTCGGGACAATCAGGGCTACACCTTC. The chain combines TRBV29-1 with TRBJ1-2; TRBD1 is a possible D gene (6 bases). CDR3 length: 11 residues. Germline CDR1 reads SQVTM; CDR2 reads ANQGSEA. With 5 bases removed from V and 8 bases from J, the gap between germline ends came to 12 bases.

V and J are TRBV18 and TRBJ1-5; 7 bases are a match to TRBD1. CDR3 length: 13 amino acids. Looked up from germline, CDR1 is KGHSH and CDR2 is LQKENI. V gave up 6 bases and J gave up 5 bases; unmatched junction bases: 4. CDR3 DNA sequence: TGTGCCAGCTCCGACGACAGGGATCAGCCCCAGCATTTT. Translating gives CASSDDRDQPQHF.

The V call is TRBV27, the J call TRBJ2-1; a weak D match, TRBD1 (6 bases). The ends were cut back, 6 bases at V and 4 bases at J, with 16 bases in the middle. Germline CDR1 is MNHEY and CDR2 is SMNVEV (reference sequence). The CDR3 consists of 15 residues. The CDR3 coding sequence is TGTGCCAGCAGCCTAGGACAGACTCCTTACAATGAGCAGTTCTTC. Encoded protein: CASSLGQTPYNEQFF.

This sequence joins TRBV28 and TRBJ1-5, with 8 bases identical to TRBD1. This CDR3 spans 15 amino acids. Per germline, CDR1 MDHEN and CDR2 SYDVKM. V shed 6 bases, J shed 5 bases, and the junction held 9 bases outside the gene matches. The CDR3 sequence: CASSPRGLGYQPQHF. In nucleotides, the CDR3 is TGTGCCAGCAGCCCCAGGGGGCTAGGATATCAGCCCCAGCATTTT.

This chain uses TRBV6-6 with TRBJ2-7; 7 bases line up with TRBD1. Germline CDR1 MNHNY, CDR2 SVGAGI (reference sequence). This CDR3 comprises 15 residues. After removal of 0 bases from V and 3 bases from J, the junction contained 5 bases not matched to a gene. Here the CDR3 reads CASSYSSPGGYEQYF. The CDR3 region has the DNA TGTGCCAGCAGTTACTCGAGTCCAGGGGGCTACGAGCAGTACTTC.

This clone showed up just once. The chain couples TRBV30 to TRBJ2-1; tentatively, D is TRBD2 (6 bases). The CDR3 runs 15 residues. Deletions cut 2 bases from V and 2 bases from J, with 13 bases between. The germline CDR1 and CDR2 sequences are GTSNPN and SVGIG (reference sequence). The CDR3 protein is CAWSLQAGTYNEQFF. CDR3 nucleotide sequence: TGTGCCTGGAGTCTCCAAGCGGGCACCTACAATGAGCAGTTCTTC.

This clone was picked up a small number of times. The chain couples TRBV4-3 to TRBJ2-7, with a possible D match to TRBD2 (5 bases). Per the germline V gene, CDR1 is LGHNA and CDR2 is YSLEER. V was pared by 0 bases and J by 9 bases, with 12 bases between. The CDR3 is made up of 13 amino acids. CDR3 region: CASSQDTRTVQYF. Here the CDR3 DNA reads TGCGCCAGCAGCCAAGATACTAGAACGGTGCAGTACTTC.

The V call is TRBV6-5, the J call TRBJ2-5; D unresolved. Germline CDR1 reads MNHEY; CDR2 reads SVGAGI. V lost 2 bases, J lost 5 bases, and 6 bases lay in between. The CDR3 is 12 amino acids. DNA for the CDR3: TGTGCCAGCAGTTACATGGGCGAGACCCAGTACTTC. Its protein is CASSYMGETQYF.

The chain recombines TRBV28 with TRBJ2-7; weak D call: TRBD2 (6 bases). CDR3 length: 15 residues. Per germline, CDR1 MDHEN and CDR2 SYDVKM. Trimming pared 5 bases from V and 5 bases from J, leaving 19 bases between. The CDR3 DNA reads TGTGCCAGCAGTGATAATGAAGGACTAATCCACGAGCAGTACTTC. This encodes CASSDNEGLIHEQYF.

This clone was observed a single time. The V and J genes are TRBV10-3 and TRBJ2-7, with 7 bases that match TRBD1. The CDR3 is 14 residues long. The germline CDR1 and CDR2 sequences are ENHRY and SYGVKD. The V and J ends lost 6 bases and 0 bases, in that order; junction bases with no gene match: 5. DNA of the CDR3: TGTGCCATCAGGGGGGACAGCGCCTCCTACGAGCAGTACTTC. It codes for CAIRGDSASYEQYF.